Listed below are T cell receptor beta chains from one sample, sequenced in a study of shared clonotypes between healthy human individuals. Repertoires were generated with immunoSEQ multiplex PCR, while TCRdb's copy carries only in-frame clones and drops some. The sample shows about 980,000 clones, around three quarters of them seen only once. The sample comprised memory CD4+ T cells sorted from blood. These receptors originate from a young man in good health. The CDR3 runs from the conserved cysteine through the conserved F or W. D genes are given only for firm matches. Size is omitted from some rows. Given values are once, few, many or a class for expanded clones.

>TRBV7-6|.|TRBD1|TRBJ2-1
TGTGCCAGCAGCTTAGGCCTGACAGGGGTCAATGAGCAGTTCTTC
CASSLGLTGVNEQFF
>TRBV18|.|TRBD2|TRBJ2-5
TGTGCCAGCTCCCTTAACGGACTAGCGGGAGAGACCCAGTACTTC
CASSLNGLAGETQYF
>TRBV6-5|.|TRBD1|TRBJ2-7
TGTGCCAGCATGAGGGGGCCCCACTACGAGCAGTACTTC
CASMRGPHYEQYF
>TRBV5-6|few|.|TRBJ1-5
TGTGCCAGCAGCTGGGGTAGCAATCAGCCCCAGCATTTT
CASSWGSNQPQHF
>TRBV7-2|.|.|TRBJ1-2
TGTGCCAGCAGCCACCCCGCAGGAATCGGTGGAGTCTCTACCTTC
CASSHPAGIGGVSTF
>TRBV5-1|.|TRBD1|TRBJ2-7
TGCGCCAGCAGCTTGGGCCACTGGTCGGGACAGGTACCCTACGAGCAGTACTTC
CASSLGHWSGQVPYEQYF
>TRBV5-1|few|TRBD1|TRBJ1-6
TGCGCCAGCAGCATAGACAGGGTGGGAACTTCACCCCTCCACTTT
CASSIDRVGTSPLHF
>TRBV2|few|.|TRBJ2-7
TGTGCCAGCAGAGCCGCAGGGGTCGGCTACGAGCAGTACTTC
CASRAAGVGYEQYF
>TRBV27|.|.|TRBJ2-3
TGTGCCAGCAACGCGGGACTCTACACAGATACGCAGTATTTT
CASNAGLYTDTQYF
>TRBV5-1|few|TRBD2|TRBJ2-7
TGCGCCAGCAGCTTAACTAGCGGGGGGGCCTCCTACGAGCAGTACTTC
CASSLTSGGASYEQYF
>TRBV19|many|.|TRBJ1-6
TGTGCCAGTAGTTCGGACTGGACATCATCCCTCCACTTT
CASSSDWTSSLHF
>TRBV30|.|.|TRBJ2-2
TGTGCCTGGAGTGTACGCGGTTACACCGGGGAGCTGTTTTTT
CAWSVRGYTGELFF
>TRBV6-5|.|.|TRBJ2-5
TGTGCCAGCAGTTACGGGGCAGGGCGAGAGACCCAGTACTTC
CASSYGAGRETQYF
>TRBV5-5|.|.|TRBJ1-1
TGTGCCAGCAGCGGAGTTTCCCACATGAACACTGAAGCTTTCTTT
CASSGVSHMNTEAFF
>TRBV5-5|.|.|TRBJ1-5
TGTGCCAGCAGCTTGGCACAGGCCTTTGGCCAGCCCCAGCATTTT
CASSLAQAFGQPQHF
>TRBV28|few|.|TRBJ1-2
TGTGCCAGCAGTTTAACCGCCAGAATCTATGGCTACACCTTC
CASSLTARIYGYTF
>TRBV25-1|few|.|TRBJ2-7
TGTGCCAGCACTTCGGGGGGCGGCTACGAGCAGTACTTC
CASTSGGGYEQYF
>TRBV6-1|many|.|TRBJ1-5
TGTGCCAGCACCGAGGGGGTGACTAATCAGCCCCAGCATTTT
CASTEGVTNQPQHF
>TRBV5-6|.|.|TRBJ1-2
TGTGCCAGCAGCTTGCGGACAACCCTACAGTCCGGCTACACCTTC
CASSLRTTLQSGYTF
>TRBV7-2|.|.|TRBJ2-7
TGTGCCAGCAGCTTGGGTTTTTCGCGGAGCTCCTACGAGCAGTACTTC
CASSLGFSRSSYEQYF
>TRBV19|many|.|TRBJ1-6
TGTGCCAGTAAATCAGGGGTTGATAGTTCACCCCTCCACTTT
CASKSGVDSSPLHF
>TRBV7-8|.|.|TRBJ1-5
TGTGCCAGCAGCTCCCGGACAGATACCCCTTATAGCAATCAGCCCCAGCATTTT
CASSSRTDTPYSNQPQHF
>TRBV5-6|.|.|TRBJ1-1
TGTGCCAGCAGCTTGGAGGGCTTGGGCACTGAAGCTTTCTTT
CASSLEGLGTEAFF
>TRBV18|.|.|TRBJ2-7
TGTGCCAGCTCACCACTGGGTGCCGAGCAGTACTTC
CASSPLGAEQYF
>TRBV6-1|.|.|TRBJ1-5
TGTGCCAGCAGCAAAATATATAGCAATCAGCCCCAGCATTTT
CASSKIYSNQPQHF
>TRBV6-1|.|.|TRBJ2-3
TGTGCCAGCAGTGATCAGGCCGAAGGCCCAGATACGCAGTATTTT
CASSDQAEGPDTQYF
>TRBV6-4|.|.|TRBJ2-1
TGTGCCAGCAGTGACCGGGCGGGTCGCTCCTACAATGAGCAGTTCTTC
CASSDRAGRSYNEQFF
>TRBV5-8|.|.|TRBJ1-5
TGTGCCAGCAGCGTTGAGGGGATTCAGCCCCAGCATTTT
CASSVEGIQPQHF
>TRBV28|.|.|TRBJ1-2
TGTGCCAGCATATATTCCAGGGGCAGGTTCTATGGCTACACCTTC
CASIYSRGRFYGYTF
>TRBV9|.|.|TRBJ2-7
TGTGCCAGCAGCGTAGTAGGGACCTACGAGCAGTACTTC
CASSVVGTYEQYF
>TRBV28|.|TRBD1|TRBJ2-7
TGTGCCAGCAGTGCTCCGGGACAGCCCTCCTACGAGCAGTACTTC
CASSAPGQPSYEQYF
>TRBV30|.|TRBD1|TRBJ2-3
TGTGCCTGGGGACTGGGACAGGGCGTCCAAGATACGCAGTATTTT
CAWGLGQGVQDTQYF
>TRBV28|few|TRBD1|TRBJ1-4
TGTGCCAGCAGTTTCTCCGAGACAGGGACCGCAACTAATGAAAAACTGTTTTTT
CASSFSETGTATNEKLFF
>TRBV27|.|.|TRBJ1-2
TGTGCCAGCTCTTGGGGGCCGGGGGCTAACTATGGCTACACCTTC
CASSWGPGANYGYTF
>TRBV5-6|few|.|TRBJ1-1
TGTGCCAGCAGCTTGGGAGGGCCAGTTGAAGCTTTCTTT
CASSLGGPVEAFF
>TRBV9|few|.|TRBJ2-2
TGTGCCAGCAGCGTAGAGCCCGGGGAGCTGTTTTTT
CASSVEPGELFF
>TRBV5-1|.|TRBD1|TRBJ1-1
TGCGCCAGCAGCTTCCTACAGGGGAGGGCCACTGAAGCTTTCTTT
CASSFLQGRATEAFF
>TRBV11-2|.|.|TRBJ2-5
TGTGCCAGCAGCCCCCGTGGGGGCCGTGGGACCCAGTACTTC
CASSPRGGRGTQYF
>TRBV11-2|few|.|TRBJ1-3
TGTGCCAGCAGCTGGGTGGAGAGCTCTGGAAACACCATATATTTT
CASSWVESSGNTIYF
>TRBV5-1|.|.|TRBJ2-5
TGCGCCAGCAGCTTGGGGGGATCGGGTCAAGAGACCCAGTACTTC
CASSLGGSGQETQYF
>TRBV6-6|.|.|TRBJ2-3
TGTGCCAGCAGTTACACATGGGCAAATACGCAGTATTTT
CASSYTWANTQYF
>TRBV2|.|TRBD2|TRBJ2-1
TGTGCCAGCAGTGAGAGCGGACTAGCGGGACAGTTCTTC
CASSESGLAGQFF
>TRBV7-9|.|.|TRBJ1-4
TGTGCCAGCAGCCCGGAGGGGAGAGGAGGGAATGAAAAACTGTTTTTT
CASSPEGRGGNEKLFF
>TRBV9|.|.|TRBJ1-5
TGTGCCAGCAGCATGGTGGGGGAAGGTCAGCCCCAGCATTTT
CASSMVGEGQPQHF
>TRBV30|.|.|TRBJ2-1
TGTGCCTACACAGGAGGTAACAAGGTGAATGAGCAGTTCTTC
CAYTGGNKVNEQFF
>TRBV11-2|.|TRBD1|TRBJ2-7
TGTGCCAGCGCCGTGGCAGGGGGTCCCTACGAGCAGTACTTC
CASAVAGGPYEQYF
>TRBV7-3|.|.|TRBJ2-1
TGTGCCAGCAGCCAGCGCGGGGATGAGCAGTTCTTC
CASSQRGDEQFF
>TRBV11-1|.|TRBD2|TRBJ2-1
TGTGCCAGCCGGGCAACGGGACTAGCGGGGTACAATGAGCAGTTCTTC
CASRATGLAGYNEQFF
>TRBV19|once|.|TRBJ1-3
TGTGCCAGTAGTATAGACGCCCGGGCGCCTTTTGGAAACACCATATATTTT
CASSIDARAPFGNTIYF